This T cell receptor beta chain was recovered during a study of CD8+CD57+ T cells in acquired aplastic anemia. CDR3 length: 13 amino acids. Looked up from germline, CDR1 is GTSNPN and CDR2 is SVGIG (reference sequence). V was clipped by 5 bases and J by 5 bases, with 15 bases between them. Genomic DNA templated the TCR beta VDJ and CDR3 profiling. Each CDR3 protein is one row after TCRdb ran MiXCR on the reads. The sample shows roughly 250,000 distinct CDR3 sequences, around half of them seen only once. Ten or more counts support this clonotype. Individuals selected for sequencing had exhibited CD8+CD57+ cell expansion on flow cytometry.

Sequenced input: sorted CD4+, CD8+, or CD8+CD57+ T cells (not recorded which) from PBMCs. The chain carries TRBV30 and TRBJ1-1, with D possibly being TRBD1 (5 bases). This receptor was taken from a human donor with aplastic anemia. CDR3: CAWCSGGRTEAFF. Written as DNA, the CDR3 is TGTGCCTGGTGCTCGGGGGGACGGACTGAAGCTTTCTTT. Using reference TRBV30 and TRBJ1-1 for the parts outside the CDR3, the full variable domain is SQTIHQWPATLVQPVGSPLSLECTVEGTSNPNLYWYRQAAGRGLQLLFYSVGIGQISSEVPQNLSASRPQDRQFILSSKKLLLSDSGFYLCAWCSGGRTEAFFGQGTRLTVV.